The source of this T cell receptor beta chain is a study of PD-L1 blockade in urothelial cancer. The repertoire was sequenced with immunoSEQ multiplex PCR; TCRdb's copy has only in-frame clones and lacks some. The table shows around 93,000 clones, with roughly 80% occurring only once. The CDR3 consists of 14 residues. Deletions cut 4 bases from V and 0 bases from J, with 8 bases between. Germline V lookup: CDR1 SGHRS, CDR2 YFSETQ. The time point is: peripheral blood 6 weeks after treatment start. The rearrangement uses TRBV5-1 and TRBJ2-4; TRBD1 is a possible D gene (5 bases). The sequence was collected from a man between 65 and 79 years old with urothelial cancer. The sample here was PBMCs, taken around atezolizumab (anti-PD-L1) treatment. The CDR3 sequence is CASSTDRAKNIQYF. The CDR3 DNA reads as TGCGCCAGCAGCACCGACAGAGCCAAAAACATTCAGTACTTC.